A single sample gave rise to the 3 T cell receptor beta chains below, sequenced in a study of CD8 T cells in ankylosing spondylitis. TCRdb itself ran the 5' RACE reads through MiXCR, one entry per CDR3 protein. The sample has 250,000 to 400,000 distinct CDR3 sequences; around 10% are singletons. The sample was blood, either unsorted or a sorted T cell fraction (not recorded which). These receptors all stem from a female donor with ankylosing spondylitis or in good health (not recorded which).

This clonotype was observed at least ten times. The rearrangement links TRBV5-1 to TRBJ1-2; D gene uncertain. The CDR3 contains 12 residues. The V gene lost 0 bases and the J gene lost 6 bases, with 6 bases spanning the gap. The germline CDR1 and CDR2 sequences are SGHRS and YFSETQ. The CDR3 DNA is TGCGCCAGCAGCTTGGATGTAGATGGCTACACCTTC. Amino acids: CASSLDVDGYTF.

The V gene is TRBV12-3 or TRBV12-4, the J gene TRBJ2-2; the D is unclear. This CDR3 is 15 amino acids long. Trimming took 2 bases from V and 3 from J, leaving 10 bases between them. This chain's CDR3 is CASSLRGWDTGELFF. For the CDR3, the DNA is TGTGCCAGCAGTTTACGTGGGTGGGACACCGGGGAGCTGTTTTTT.

This clonotype was counted ten times or more. The V call is TRBV7-6, the J call TRBJ1-1, with no clear D. The CDR3 is 15 amino acids. CDR1 SGHVS and CDR2 FNYEAQ come from the germline V gene. V lost 2 bases to trimming and J lost 2 bases, with 12 bases between them. The CDR3: CASSLFEQPNTEAFF. The CDR3 region has the DNA TGTGCCAGCAGCTTATTTGAACAACCAAACACTGAAGCTTTCTTT.